Following are 10 T cell receptor beta chains from one sample sequenced in a study of post-analysis software for immune sequencing data. Whole-study results and caveats: Higher frequency in patients than in controls was seen for about five TRBV segments, with TRBV5-6, TRBV5-1 and TRBV20-1 among them.

These TCRs' antigens remain unknown. Unique molecular identifiers were carried by the TCR beta cDNA libraries. TCRdb reprocessed the PCR reads via MiXCR and lists one record per CDR3 protein. Among some 260,000 distinct CDR3 sequences listed, 36% were seen once. Sequenced material: blood. These receptors all stem from a girl aged 5 to 17 with multiple sclerosis.

This clonotype was observed many times. The rearrangement links TRBV5-1 to TRBJ2-7; the match to TRBD1 covers 7 bases. With 7 bases clipped from V and 5 bases from J, the junction kept 9 bases outside the gene matches. There are 13 residues in the CDR3. Germline CDR1 and CDR2: SGHRS and YFSETQ. The CDR3 sequence: CASFHRQGDEQYF. CDR3 coding DNA: TGCGCCAGCTTCCACAGACAGGGCGACGAGCAGTACTTC.

The chain recombines TRBV3-1 with TRBJ2-2; D is uncertain. Trimming pared 6 bases from V and 6 bases from J, leaving 11 bases between. Germline assignment: CDR1 LGHDT and CDR2 YNNKEL (reference sequence). There are 13 residues in the CDR3. The CDR3 sequence is CASRTKYPGELFF. CDR3 coding DNA: TGTGCCAGCAGAACGAAGTACCCCGGGGAGCTGTTTTTT.

In its sample, this clonotype was seen many times. J is TRBJ2-6 and V is TRBV6-6; perhaps D is TRBD1 or TRBD2 (5 bases each). The germline V gene encodes CDR1 MNHNY and CDR2 SVGAGI (reference sequence). V gave up 6 bases and J gave up 0 bases, with 15 bases separating them. This CDR3 is built from 17 residues. CDR3 nucleotide sequence: TGTGCCAGCAGCCCGTGGGACGTCAGCTCTGGGGCCAACGTCCTGACTTTC. This translates into CASSPWDVSSGANVLTF.

This clonotype occurred many times. The chain employs TRBV12-5 and TRBJ2-3, with TRBD1 identical over 9 bases. With 6 bases clipped from V and 8 bases from J, the junction kept 12 bases outside the gene matches. This CDR3 contains 15 residues. Germline CDR1 and CDR2: LGHNT and FRNRAP. The CDR3: CASGSGQGYIGTQYF. The CDR3 DNA follows: TGTGCTAGTGGATCGGGACAGGGATATATTGGTACGCAGTATTTT.

This clonotype came up many times. J is TRBJ1-5 and V is TRBV7-3, with unresolved D. V dropped 0 bases and J dropped 4 bases, with 4 bases sitting between them. The CDR3 totals 13 residues. Germline assignment: CDR1 SGHTA and CDR2 FQGTGA. The CDR3 region has the DNA TGTGCCAGCAGCTTAACGTCTAATCAGCCCCAGCATTTT. This translates into CASSLTSNQPQHF.

The chain recombines TRBV2 with TRBJ2-7; 15 positions match TRBD2. This CDR3 has 15 residues. V was clipped by 6 bases and J by 7 bases; unmatched bases: 7. Per germline, CDR1 SNHLY and CDR2 FYNNEI. The CDR3 is CASREPGLAGGEQYF. In nucleotides, the CDR3 is TGTGCCAGCAGGGAACCAGGACTAGCGGGAGGGGAGCAGTACTTC. The full variable domain, its missing parts supplied by reference TRBV2 and TRBJ2-7, is EPEVTQTPSHQVTQMGQEVILRCVPISNHLYFYWYRQILGQKVEFLVSFYNNEISEKSEIFDDQFSVERPDGSNFTLKIRSTKLEDSAMYFCASREPGLAGGEQYFGPGTRLTVT.

Only a few counts were recorded for this clonotype. Possible read error: a much larger clone is one base away. The chain recombines TRBV20-1 with TRBJ2-4; 7 nucleotides agree with TRBD2. The end of the DNA fits TRBJ2-7 better, so the J call may be wrong. The CDR3 covers 16 residues. Germline CDR1 is DFQATT and CDR2 is SNEGSKA (reference sequence). CDR3 DNA: TGCAGTGCTAGAAAAACGTGGGGGGGGAACCCCTACGAGCAGTACTTC. Translated, it gives CSARKTWGGNPYEQYF.

V usage is TRBV29-1 and J usage is TRBJ2-4; 8 bases are shared with TRBD1. TRBJ2-7 explains the end of the DNA better; the J call may be wrong. This CDR3 spans 13 amino acids. CDR1 SQVTM and CDR2 ANQGSEA come from the germline V gene. CDR3 sequence reads: CSVELQGVYEQYF. CDR3 nucleotides: TGCAGCGTTGAATTACAGGGGGTTTACGAGCAGTACTTC.

This clonotype came up many times. The gene calls are TRBV5-1 and TRBJ1-2; perhaps TRBD1 as D (5 bases). V was pared by 0 bases and J by 2 bases, with 11 bases between. CDR3 length: 15 residues. Germline CDR1 SGHRS, CDR2 YFSETQ. CDR3 amino acids: CASSLEDGGNYGYTF. In nucleotides, the CDR3 is TGCGCCAGCAGCTTGGAGGATGGGGGAAACTATGGCTACACCTTC.

This clonotype was observed at least ten times. J is TRBJ2-5 and V is TRBV6-5; 8 positions agree with TRBD2. This CDR3 has 17 residues. The J segment lost 5 bases and the V segment lost 2 bases, leaving 13 bases of the junction unmatched. Germline CDR1 and CDR2: MNHEY and SVGAGI. CDR3 DNA sequence: TGTGCCAGCAGTTACGGTTCCGGGAGGGCCGCCGGGGAGACCCAGTACTTC. This translates into CASSYGSGRAAGETQYF.